This T cell receptor (beta chain) comes out of a study of HIV-infected patients and healthy controls. Study-level information: After three months of therapy, CD4 counts rose modestly but significantly in about 90% of the 16 patients.

Germline assignment: CDR1 MNHNS and CDR2 SASEGT. CDR3 length: 14 residues. Trimming stripped 7 bases from V and 8 bases from J, with 19 bases between. No cell fractionation was done, so the repertoire covers all unsorted peripheral blood T cells. Reverse transcription used approximately 500 ng RNA and constant-region primers for alpha and beta. Alpha and beta chain libraries were made separately by chain-specific third strand synthesis with multiplexing indices. TCRdb reprocessed the 5' RACE reads with MiXCR, giving one entry per CDR3 protein. The sample holds about 7,000 distinct CDR3 sequences, 9% to 9.5% seen once. This clonotype was found many times.

The clonotype was recovered from an adult with HIV infection. The chain recombines TRBV6-1 with TRBJ2-3; possibly TRBD1 for D (5 bases). The source material was blood, sampled before antiretroviral therapy. The CDR3 nucleotides read TGTGCCAGCACCGACAGTGAAGAGGCGATTACGCAGTATTTT. The encoded protein is CASTDSEEAITQYF.